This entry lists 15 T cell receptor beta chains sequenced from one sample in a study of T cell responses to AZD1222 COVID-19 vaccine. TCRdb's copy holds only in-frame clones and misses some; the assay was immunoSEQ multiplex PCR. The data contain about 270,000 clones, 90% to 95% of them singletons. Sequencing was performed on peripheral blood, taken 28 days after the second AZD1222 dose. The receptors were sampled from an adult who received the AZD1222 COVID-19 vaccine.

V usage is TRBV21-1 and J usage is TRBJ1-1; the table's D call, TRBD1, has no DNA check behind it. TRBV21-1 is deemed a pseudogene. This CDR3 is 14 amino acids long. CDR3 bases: TGTGCCAGCATCATAGGACAGGGGGCGTCTGAAGCTTTCTTT. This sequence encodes CASIIGQGASEAFF.

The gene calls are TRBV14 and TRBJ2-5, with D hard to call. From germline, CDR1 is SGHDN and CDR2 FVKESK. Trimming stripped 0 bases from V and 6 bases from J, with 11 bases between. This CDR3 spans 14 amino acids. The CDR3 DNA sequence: TGTGCCAGCAGCCAAGATCTTGGGCTAAAGACCCAGTACTTC. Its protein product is CASSQDLGLKTQYF.

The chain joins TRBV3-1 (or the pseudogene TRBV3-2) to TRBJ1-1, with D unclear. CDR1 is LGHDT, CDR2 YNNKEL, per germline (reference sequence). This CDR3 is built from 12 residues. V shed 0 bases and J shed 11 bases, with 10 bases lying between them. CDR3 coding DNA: TGTGCCAGCAGCCAAGATTGGCCACGGGCTTTCTTT. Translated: CASSQDWPRAFF.

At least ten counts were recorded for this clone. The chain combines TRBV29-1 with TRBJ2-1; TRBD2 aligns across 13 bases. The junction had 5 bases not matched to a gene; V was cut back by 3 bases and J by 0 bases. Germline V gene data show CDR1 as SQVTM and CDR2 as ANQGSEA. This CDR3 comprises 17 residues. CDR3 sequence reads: CSVETSGRFFSYNEQFF. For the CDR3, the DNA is TGCAGCGTTGAGACTAGCGGGAGGTTTTTCTCCTACAATGAGCAGTTCTTC.

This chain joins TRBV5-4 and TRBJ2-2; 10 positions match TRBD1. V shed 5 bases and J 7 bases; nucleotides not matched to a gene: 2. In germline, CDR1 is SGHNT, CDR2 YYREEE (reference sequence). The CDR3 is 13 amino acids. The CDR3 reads CASRGTGDGELFF. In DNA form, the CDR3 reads TGTGCCAGCAGGGGGACAGGGGACGGGGAGCTGTTTTTT.

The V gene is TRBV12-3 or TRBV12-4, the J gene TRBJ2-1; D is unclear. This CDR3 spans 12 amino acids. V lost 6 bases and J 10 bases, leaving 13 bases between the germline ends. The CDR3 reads CASSPLVGEQFF. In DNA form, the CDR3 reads TGTGCCAGCAGCCCCCTCGTAGGGGAGCAGTTCTTC.

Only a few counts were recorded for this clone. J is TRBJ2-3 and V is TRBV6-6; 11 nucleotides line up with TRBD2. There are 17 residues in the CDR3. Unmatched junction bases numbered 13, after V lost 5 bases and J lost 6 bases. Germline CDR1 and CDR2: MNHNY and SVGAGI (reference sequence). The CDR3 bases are TGTGCCAGCAGTCCTGCTTCGACTAGCGGGGTTTGGGATACGCAGTATTTT. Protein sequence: CASSPASTSGVWDTQYF.

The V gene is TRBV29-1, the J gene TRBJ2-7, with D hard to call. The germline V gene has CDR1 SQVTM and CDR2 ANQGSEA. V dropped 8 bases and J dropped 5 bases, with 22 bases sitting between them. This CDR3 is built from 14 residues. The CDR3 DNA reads TGCAGCTTCTCCGGGCATCGCGGAGCTGACGAGCAGTACTTC. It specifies CSFSGHRGADEQYF.

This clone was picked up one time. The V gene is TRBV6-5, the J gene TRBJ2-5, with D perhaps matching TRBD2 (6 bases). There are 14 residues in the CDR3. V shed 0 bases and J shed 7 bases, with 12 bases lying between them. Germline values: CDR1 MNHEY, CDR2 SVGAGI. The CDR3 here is CASSYSGNGGTQYF. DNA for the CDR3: TGTGCCAGCAGTTACTCGGGCAACGGGGGGACCCAGTACTTC.

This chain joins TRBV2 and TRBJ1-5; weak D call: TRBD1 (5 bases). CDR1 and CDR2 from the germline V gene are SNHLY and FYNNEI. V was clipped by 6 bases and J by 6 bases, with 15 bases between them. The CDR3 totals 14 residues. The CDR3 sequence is CASRSSTVSQPQHF. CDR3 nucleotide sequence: TGTGCCAGCAGGAGCTCGACAGTTAGTCAGCCCCAGCATTTT. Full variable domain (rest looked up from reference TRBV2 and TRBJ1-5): EPEVTQTPSHQVTQMGQEVILRCVPISNHLYFYWYRQILGQKVEFLVSFYNNEISEKSEIFDDQFSVERPDGSNFTLKIRSTKLEDSAMYFCASRSSTVSQPQHFGDGTRLSIL.

CDR3 bases: TGTGCCAGCAGCCACCGGGACAGGGAGTCCGAGCAGTACTTC. This translates into CASSHRDRESEQYF. The J gene is TRBJ2-7, the V gene TRBV3-1 (or the pseudogene TRBV3-2); 9 bases match TRBD1. Germline trimming cut 3 bases from V and 6 bases from J; bases unmatched to any gene: 6. This CDR3 spans 14 amino acids. Per germline, CDR1 LGHDT and CDR2 YNNKEL (reference sequence).

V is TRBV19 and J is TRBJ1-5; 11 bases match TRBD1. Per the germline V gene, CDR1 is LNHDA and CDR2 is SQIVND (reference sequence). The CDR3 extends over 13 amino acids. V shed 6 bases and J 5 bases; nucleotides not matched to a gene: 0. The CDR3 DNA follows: TGTGCCAGTAGGGACAGGGGGCATCAGCCCCAGCATTTT. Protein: CASRDRGHQPQHF.

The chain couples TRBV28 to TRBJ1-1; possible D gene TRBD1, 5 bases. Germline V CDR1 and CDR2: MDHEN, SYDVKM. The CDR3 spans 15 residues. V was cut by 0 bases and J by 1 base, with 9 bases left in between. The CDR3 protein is CASSLWGRANTEAFF. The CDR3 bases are TGTGCCAGCAGTTTATGGGGCAGGGCGAACACTGAAGCTTTCTTT.

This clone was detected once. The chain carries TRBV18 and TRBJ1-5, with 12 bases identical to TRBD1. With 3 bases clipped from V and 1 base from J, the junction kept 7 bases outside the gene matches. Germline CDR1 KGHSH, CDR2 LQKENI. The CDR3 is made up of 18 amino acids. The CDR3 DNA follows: TGTGCCAGCTCACCGCCGGGACAGGGGGCTCGGAGCAATCAGCCCCAGCATTTT. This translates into CASSPPGQGARSNQPQHF.

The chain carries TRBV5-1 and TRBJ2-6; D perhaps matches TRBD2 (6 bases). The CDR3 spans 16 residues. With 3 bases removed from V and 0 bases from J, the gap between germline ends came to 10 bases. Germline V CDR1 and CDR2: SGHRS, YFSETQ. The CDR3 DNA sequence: TGCGCCAGCAGCTCGGGGGACCACTCTGGGGCCAACGTCCTGACTTTC. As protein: CASSSGDHSGANVLTF.